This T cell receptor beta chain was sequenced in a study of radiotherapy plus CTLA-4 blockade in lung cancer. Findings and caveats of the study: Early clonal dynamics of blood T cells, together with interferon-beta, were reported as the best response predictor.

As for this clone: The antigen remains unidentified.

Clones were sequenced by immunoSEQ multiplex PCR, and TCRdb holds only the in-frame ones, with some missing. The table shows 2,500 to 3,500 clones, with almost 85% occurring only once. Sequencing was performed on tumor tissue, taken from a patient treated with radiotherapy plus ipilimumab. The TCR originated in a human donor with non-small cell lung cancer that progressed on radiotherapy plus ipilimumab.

In DNA, the CDR3 is TGTGCCAGTTCCTTAGCGGGGGGACGATCCTACGAGCAGTACTTC. This gives the protein CASSLAGGRSYEQYF. The genes are TRBV19 and TRBJ2-7; 10 bases line up with TRBD2. The CDR3 extends over 15 amino acids. Germline loops: CDR1 LNHDA, CDR2 SQIVND (reference sequence). V trimming: 8 bases; J trimming: 1 base; junction bases outside the gene matches: 8.